The source of this T cell receptor (beta chain) is a study of cytomegalovirus exposure and HLA in healthy donors. V was shortened by 9 bases and J by 2 bases, with 16 bases between the two germline ends. This CDR3 comprises 14 residues. Germline CDR1 is ENHRY and CDR2 is SYGVKD. PCR amplification relied on 60 Vbeta primers (plus 13 Jbeta primers). TCRdb's table, derived via immunoSEQ multiplex PCR, lists solely in-frame clones and lacks some. The top ten clones hold 15% to 20% of a sample with tens of thousands of clones, around 70% of them seen once. Participants comprised healthy donors of bone marrow. At the time of sampling, donors were nominally healthy, though unrecorded immune exposures were likely.

This receptor was obtained from a woman aged 40 to 50 in good health and CMV-seropositive. The sequenced sample consisted of PBMCs. The chain recombines TRBV10-3 with TRBJ1-2; a weak D match, TRBD1 (6 bases). The CDR3: CAIRRDTQNYGYTF. CDR3 in DNA: TGTGCCATTCGTCGGGACACCCAGAACTATGGCTACACCTTC.